One T cell receptor (beta chain) is described in this entry. What it binds is unknown. Sample time point: neoterminal ileum biopsy at postoperative endoscopy, about 6 months after surgery. The protocol was immunoSEQ multiplex PCR, while the TCRdb copy is restricted to in-frame clones and leaves out a portion. The sample shows 9,500 to 11,000 clones, 79% of them seen only once. The data derive from a study of T cell repertoires in ileal Crohn's disease. V shed 3 bases, J shed 0 bases, and the junction held 6 bases outside the gene matches. CDR1 SGHRS and CDR2 YFSETQ come from the germline V gene. The CDR3 extends over 15 amino acids. Notes on the study in general: Active smokers at surgery had more clonal expansions than non-smokers.

The origin of this receptor is an adult with Crohn's disease. The chain combines TRBV5-1 with TRBJ2-7, with 7 positions matching TRBD1. Sequenced input: ileal tissue. CDR3 nucleotide sequence: TGCGCCAGCAGCTCGCAGACAGGGAGCTCCTACGAGCAGTACTTC. Its protein is CASSSQTGSSYEQYF.